The next 20 T cell receptor beta chains were all read from a single sample in a study of OX40 agonist ivuxolimab in advanced cancers. Clones were sequenced by immunoSEQ multiplex PCR, and TCRdb holds only the in-frame ones, with some missing. The table lists around 69,000 clones, 65% to 90% of them singletons. Material: CD4+ or CD8+ T cells sorted from blood, obtained in a trial of the OX40 agonist ivuxolimab. These receptors were collected from an adult with an advanced solid tumor such as melanoma, head and neck, liver or kidney cancer.

The chain uses TRBV19 and TRBJ1-2, with D tentatively TRBD1 (6 bases). Looked up from germline, CDR1 is LNHDA and CDR2 is SQIVND (reference sequence). CDR3 size: 16 residues. V was pared by 4 bases and J by 2 bases, with 17 bases between. CDR3 sequence: CASSRWGQAINYGYTF. CDR3 DNA sequence: TGTGCCAGTAGTAGGTGGGGACAAGCGATCAACTATGGCTACACCTTC. Full variable domain (remainder filled in from reference TRBV19 and TRBJ1-2): DGGITQSPKYLFRKEGQNVTLSCEQNLNHDAMYWYRQDPGQGLRLIYYSQIVNDFQKGDIAEGYSVSREKKESFPLTVTSAQKNPTAFYLCASSRWGQAINYGYTFGSGTRLTVV.

The chain recombines TRBV5-6 with TRBJ1-3; no definite D call. The germline V gene encodes CDR1 SGHDT and CDR2 YYEEEE. V lost 0 bases to trimming and J lost 4 bases, with 11 bases between them. The CDR3 consists of 15 residues. The CDR3 DNA sequence: TGTGCCAGCAGCTTGGTGGGGTCAGAAGGAAACACCATATATTTT. Amino acid sequence: CASSLVGSEGNTIYF.

DNA for the CDR3: TGTGCCAGCAGCGGCATGGGTACAGGGAGCTCCTACAATGAGCAGTTCTTC. This codes for CASSGMGTGSSYNEQFF. V gene TRBV7-9 combines with J gene TRBJ2-1; the D gene is possibly TRBD1 (6 bases). From germline, CDR1 is SEHNR and CDR2 FQNEAQ (reference sequence). V dropped 5 bases and J dropped 0 bases, with 17 bases sitting between them. This CDR3 has 17 amino acids.

The chain has TRBV20-1 and TRBJ2-7, with a tentative D call TRBD2 (6 bases). CDR1 and CDR2 from the germline V gene are DFQATT and SNEGSKA (reference sequence). This CDR3 spans 11 amino acids. V lost 5 bases to trimming and J lost 4 bases, with 9 bases between them. CDR3 bases: TGCAGTGCTGCACTAGCTTACGAGCAGTACTTC. Encoded protein: CSAALAYEQYF.

The sample holds one count of this clone. The V call is TRBV19, the J call TRBJ2-7; D ambiguous. The CDR3 spans 15 residues. V gave up 1 base and J gave up 3 bases, with 13 bases separating them. Germline CDR1 LNHDA, CDR2 SQIVND (reference sequence). CDR3 DNA: TGTGCCAGTAGTATAGGGCCCTCGTTCCGCTACGAGCAGTACTTC. The encoded protein is CASSIGPSFRYEQYF.

This clone was seen a few times. The gene calls are TRBV4-2 and TRBJ1-2; unclear D gene. Looked up from germline, CDR1 is LGHNA and CDR2 is YNFKEQ. V shed 2 bases and J shed 4 bases, with 8 bases lying between them. The CDR3 consists of 13 residues. CDR3 nucleotide sequence: TGTGCCAGCAGCCAAACCGGCTTCTATGGCTACACCTTC. Residues: CASSQTGFYGYTF.

V gene TRBV10-2 combines with J gene TRBJ2-1; D could derive from TRBD1 or TRBD2 (5 bases each). V dropped 8 bases and J dropped 0 bases, with 14 bases sitting between them. Germline CDR1 reads WSHSY; CDR2 reads SAAADI. The CDR3 totals 15 residues. The CDR3 region has the DNA TGCGCCAGCGGCCCCCGGGGCCCCTCCTACAATGAGCAGTTCTTC. It codes for CASGPRGPSYNEQFF.

The V gene is TRBV5-1, the J gene TRBJ1-1; 7 bases agree with TRBD1. The V gene end was trimmed by 4 bases and the J gene end by 5 bases; junction bases not matched to a gene: 17. Germline-derived CDR1 and CDR2 are SGHRS and YFSETQ. The CDR3 sequence is 17 residues long. The CDR3 is CASSRRQGPGGETEAFF. The CDR3 DNA reads TGCGCCAGCAGCCGACGACAGGGTCCCGGGGGGGAGACTGAAGCTTTCTTT.

V usage is TRBV15 and J usage is TRBJ2-1; D is perhaps TRBD1 (6 bases). In germline, CDR1 is LNHNV, CDR2 YYDKDF (reference sequence). This CDR3 is built from 20 residues. V was clipped by 0 bases and J by 7 bases, with 28 bases between them. CDR3 sequence: CATSRDGGQGPTHGANEQFF. The CDR3 DNA follows: TGTGCCACCAGCAGAGATGGGGGCCAGGGGCCGACCCACGGGGCAAATGAGCAGTTCTTC.

The genes are TRBV6-5 and TRBJ1-2, with unresolved D. Germline lookup yields CDR1 MNHEY and CDR2 SVGAGI. The CDR3 is 14 residues long. V was shortened by 5 bases and J by 4 bases, with 14 bases between the two germline ends. The CDR3 DNA sequence: TGTGCCAGCAGTGGTCACGGTGTAACCTATGGCTACACCTTC. Translation gives CASSGHGVTYGYTF.

The chain employs TRBV19 and TRBJ1-2; D is ambiguous. Germline V gene sequence: CDR1 LNHDA, CDR2 SQIVND (reference sequence). Deletions cut 5 bases from V and 4 bases from J, with 14 bases between. The CDR3 totals 14 residues. The CDR3 sequence is CASSLEAFAYGYTF. The CDR3 DNA is TGTGCCAGTAGTCTTGAAGCCTTTGCCTATGGCTACACCTTC.

This CDR3 is CASSPDLNIQYF. Here the CDR3 DNA reads TGTGCCAGCTCACCAGACTTAAACATTCAGTACTTC. The rearrangement uses TRBV18 and TRBJ2-4; no definite D call. CDR1 and CDR2 from the germline V gene are KGHSH and LQKENI. The V end was cut by 2 bases, the J end by 6 bases, with 5 bases between. The CDR3 has 12 residues.

The gene calls are TRBV19 and TRBJ1-4, with a tentative D call TRBD1 (5 bases). With 2 bases removed from V and 0 bases from J, the gap between germline ends came to 10 bases. Germline V gene data show CDR1 as LNHDA and CDR2 as SQIVND (reference sequence). The CDR3 has 16 residues. CDR3 sequence reads: CASSIPQGATNEKLFF. CDR3 bases: TGTGCCAGTAGTATACCCCAGGGAGCAACTAATGAAAAACTGTTTTTT.

The V call is TRBV7-3, the J call TRBJ2-3, with D perhaps TRBD2 (5 bases). V lost 1 base and J 4 bases, leaving 15 bases between the germline ends. CDR1 and CDR2 from the germline V gene are SGHTA and FQGTGA. CDR3 length: 16 amino acids. CDR3 DNA sequence: TGTGCCAGCAGCTTAAAACTGTCAGGAGGAGCAGATACGCAGTATTTT. Protein: CASSLKLSGGADTQYF.

V is TRBV6-6 and J is TRBJ1-1; D call uncertain. This CDR3 has 13 amino acids. CDR1 is MNHNY and CDR2 is SVGAGI in the germline V gene (reference sequence). Between the trimmed V and J ends, which lost 9 bases and 1 base, there was a span of 12 bases. CDR3 sequence (DNA): TGTGCCAGTACCCTAACGACGAACACTGAAGCTTTCTTT. It is translated as CASTLTTNTEAFF.

This clone was seen once. This chain links TRBV5-1 with TRBJ2-3, with D unresolved. Trimming removed 1 base at V and 6 bases at J, with 6 bases between. Germline CDR1 is SGHRS and CDR2 is YFSETQ. The CDR3 extends over 12 amino acids. The chain's CDR3 is CASSLFADTQYF. The CDR3 region has the DNA TGCGCCAGCAGCTTGTTCGCGGATACGCAGTATTTT.

The V and J genes are TRBV4-2 and TRBJ2-7; 8 bases map to TRBD1. J was trimmed by 1 base and V by 4 bases; bases with no gene match: 9. CDR1 LGHNA and CDR2 YNFKEQ come from the germline V gene. The CDR3 has 16 amino acids. CDR3 loop: CASSPEGTGVSYEQYF. The CDR3 region has the DNA TGTGCCAGCAGCCCGGAGGGGACAGGAGTATCCTACGAGCAGTACTTC.

This chain links TRBV5-1 with TRBJ1-1; 8 nucleotides agree with TRBD1. This CDR3 region has 14 residues. Germline trimming cut 2 bases from V and 4 bases from J; bases unmatched to any gene: 4. Per germline, CDR1 SGHRS and CDR2 YFSETQ. CDR3 region: CASSLTQGVTEAFF. CDR3 DNA sequence: TGCGCCAGCAGCTTAACACAGGGGGTCACTGAAGCTTTCTTT.

V and J are TRBV18 and TRBJ2-7, with 8 bases matching TRBD2. The CDR3 is 15 residues long. Per the germline V gene, CDR1 is KGHSH and CDR2 is LQKENI. Unmatched junction bases numbered 7, after V lost 2 bases and J lost 4 bases. The CDR3 coding sequence is TGTGCCAGCTCACCAGGCGGGGGGCGACAATACGAGCAGTACTTC. It codes for CASSPGGGRQYEQYF.

This rearrangement joins TRBV7-2 to TRBJ1-4, with D possibly TRBD1 on 5 matching bases. The CDR3 runs 16 residues. V lost 5 bases and J 4 bases, leaving 17 bases between the germline ends. Germline CDR1 is SGHTA and CDR2 is FQGNSA. Written as DNA, the CDR3 is TGTGCCAGCAGCCGCGGTGGGGGTTATAGTAATGAAAAACTGTTTTTT. Amino acid sequence: CASSRGGGYSNEKLFF.